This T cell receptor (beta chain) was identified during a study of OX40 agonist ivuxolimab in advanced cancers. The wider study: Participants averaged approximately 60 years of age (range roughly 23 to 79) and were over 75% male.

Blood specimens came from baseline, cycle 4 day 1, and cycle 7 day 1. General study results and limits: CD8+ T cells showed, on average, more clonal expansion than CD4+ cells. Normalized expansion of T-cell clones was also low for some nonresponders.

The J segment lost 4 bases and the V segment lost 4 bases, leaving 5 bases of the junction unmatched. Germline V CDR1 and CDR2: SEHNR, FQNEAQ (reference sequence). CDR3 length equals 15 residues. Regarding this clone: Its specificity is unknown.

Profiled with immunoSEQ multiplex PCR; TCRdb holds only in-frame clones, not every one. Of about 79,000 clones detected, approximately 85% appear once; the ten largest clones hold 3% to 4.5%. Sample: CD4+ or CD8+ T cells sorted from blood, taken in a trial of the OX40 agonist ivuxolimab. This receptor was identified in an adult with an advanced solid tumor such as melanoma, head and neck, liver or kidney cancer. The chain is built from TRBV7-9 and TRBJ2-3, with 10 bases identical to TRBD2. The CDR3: CASSWLAGAADTQYF. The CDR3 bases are TGTGCCAGCAGCTGGCTAGCGGGAGCGGCAGATACGCAGTATTTT.